These 6 T cell receptor beta chains originate from one sample sequenced in a study of blood T cell repertoires in COVID-19. The repertoire was sequenced with immunoSEQ multiplex PCR; TCRdb's copy has only in-frame clones and lacks some. The sample lists some 210,000 clones, under 90% occurring once. Sequencing input: PBMCs or T cells enriched from blood (not recorded which). These receptors originate from a woman aged 45-65 years with acute COVID-19.

The gene calls are TRBV5-1 and TRBJ1-4; 8 positions agree with TRBD1. CDR3 length equals 17 residues. Trimming at V came to 0 bases and at J to 0 bases, leaving 4 bases not matched to a gene. CDR1 is SGHRS and CDR2 is YFSETQ in the germline V gene. The CDR3 bases are TGCGCCAGCAGCTTGGGGGGGACAGGTGCAACTAATGAAAAACTGTTTTTT. Its translation is CASSLGGTGATNEKLFF.

The chain employs TRBV6-5 and TRBJ1-6, with 7 positions matching TRBD1. The CDR3 has 14 amino acids. V lost 7 bases to trimming and J lost 5 bases; unmatched junction nucleotides: 5. CDR1 MNHEY and CDR2 SVGAGI come from the germline V gene. DNA for the CDR3: TGTGCCAGCAACCGGGACAGAAATAATTCACCCCTCCACTTT. This sequence encodes CASNRDRNNSPLHF.

The chain couples TRBV24-1 to TRBJ2-5; TRBD2 aligns across 9 bases. CDR3 length: 16 amino acids. Germline CDR1 reads KGHDR; CDR2 reads SFDVKD. V was clipped by 4 bases and J by 1 base; unmatched bases: 6. CDR3 sequence: CATSDPGLAIQETQYF. CDR3 nucleotide sequence: TGTGCCACCAGTGACCCGGGACTAGCTATCCAAGAGACCCAGTACTTC.

The rearrangement uses TRBV11-2 and TRBJ2-7, with 8 bases fitting TRBD2. V dropped 5 bases and J dropped 0; count of bases not matched to a gene: 6. The CDR3 length is 15 residues. Germline CDR1 is SGHAT and CDR2 is FQNNGV. The CDR3 region has the DNA TGTGCCAGCAGCCCGGGGGGGACTGTCTCCTACGAGCAGTACTTC. It is translated as CASSPGGTVSYEQYF.

The chain joins TRBV7-2 to TRBJ2-1, with 7 positions matching TRBD2. Germline CDR1 and CDR2: SGHTA and FQGNSA. J was trimmed by 12 bases and V by 4 bases; bases with no gene match: 3. The CDR3 has 11 residues. CDR3 sequence: CASSSPGGQFF. The CDR3 region has the DNA TGTGCCAGCAGCTCCCCGGGGGGGCAGTTCTTC.

The chain combines TRBV10-3 with TRBJ2-1; TRBD2 is a possible D gene (5 bases). CDR1 is ENHRY, CDR2 SYGVKD, per germline. The length of the CDR3 is 12 residues. The CDR3 loop is CASGRVYNEQFF. The CDR3 DNA is TGTGCTTCCGGGCGGGTCTACAATGAGCAGTTCTTC.